One and the same sample provided the 16 T cell receptor beta chains below, sequenced in a study of early T cells in non-severe SARS-CoV-2 infection. TCRdb reprocessed the 5' RACE reads via MiXCR and lists one record per CDR3 protein. The sample records about 98,000 distinct CDR3 sequences, around 12% being singletons. Source material: whole blood. Every receptor here comes from an adult who was a healthcare worker with PCR-confirmed SARS-CoV-2 infection or an uninfected control (not recorded which).

The chain recombines TRBV10-3 with TRBJ2-7; D gene uncertain. V was pared by 2 bases and J by 6 bases, with 8 bases between. The V gene's germline CDR1 is ENHRY and CDR2 SYGVKD. There are 12 residues in the CDR3. This CDR3 reads CAISETPPEQYF. The CDR3 coding sequence is TGTGCCATCAGTGAGACACCCCCCGAGCAGTACTTC.

CDR3 nucleotide sequence: TGCAGTTCTGGGGCCCCGCGATCAGCGGGGTTAAACTACAATGAGCAGTTCTTC. It is translated as CSSGAPRSAGLNYNEQFF. This sequence joins TRBV29-1 and TRBJ2-1, with 7 bases identical to TRBD2. Germline loops: CDR1 SQVTM, CDR2 ANQGSEA. The CDR3 loop spans 18 amino acids.

There are a few counts of this clonotype. V and J are TRBV10-3 and TRBJ2-3; perhaps TRBD1 as D (6 bases). The CDR3 length is 14 residues. V was trimmed by 11 bases and J by 2 bases, leaving 17 bases between them. Per germline, CDR1 ENHRY and CDR2 SYGVKD. The CDR3 loop is CASGQGGFTDTQYF. CDR3 coding DNA: TGTGCCTCCGGACAAGGGGGATTCACAGATACGCAGTATTTT.

The chain combines TRBV4-3 with TRBJ2-7; possibly TRBD2 for D (5 bases). Looked up from germline, CDR1 is LGHNA and CDR2 is YSLEER. V gave up 0 bases and J gave up 2 bases, with 8 bases separating them. CDR3 length: 14 amino acids. CDR3 bases: TGCGCCAGCAGCCAAGATTTGAGGGCCTACGAGCAGTACTTC. Translation: CASSQDLRAYEQYF.

This clonotype was seen at least ten times. The chain joins TRBV9 to TRBJ2-5, with D unresolved. V dropped 0 bases and J dropped 5 bases, with 11 bases sitting between them. Germline V gives CDR1 SGDLS, CDR2 YYNGEE. The CDR3 totals 14 residues. The CDR3 DNA follows: TGTGCCAGCAGCGTAGTGGGCGGCGCCGAGACCCAGTACTTC. Amino acids: CASSVVGGAETQYF.

The chain carries TRBV12-3 or TRBV12-4 and TRBJ1-1; no clear D. The V gene lost 1 base and the J gene lost 6 bases, with 6 bases spanning the gap. The CDR3 totals 12 residues. The CDR3 bases are TGTGCCAGCAGTTTAGGGAGGGCTGAAGCTTTCTTT. Protein product: CASSLGRAEAFF.

This clonotype was counted ten times or more. The genes are TRBV27 and TRBJ2-1; D may correspond to TRBD1 or TRBD2 (5 bases each). V shed 8 bases and J shed 11 bases, with 16 bases lying between them. From germline, CDR1 is MNHEY and CDR2 SMNVEV (reference sequence). The CDR3 totals 12 residues. The CDR3 DNA sequence: TGTGCCAGCCGATTGAGAGAGGGGAAGCAGTTCTTC. As protein: CASRLREGKQFF.

With respect to this clonotype: This sequence may be a read error, since a much larger clone differs from it by one base. V and J are TRBV25-1 and TRBJ2-1; D perhaps matches TRBD2 (6 bases). CDR1 is MGHDK and CDR2 is SYGVNS in the germline V gene. The CDR3 sequence is 16 residues long. The V and J ends lost 2 bases and 4 bases respectively, with 15 bases between them. CDR3: CASSEVVRGLYNEQFF. The CDR3 DNA reads TGTGCCAGCAGTGAAGTGGTGCGGGGCTTGTACAATGAGCAGTTCTTC.

There are a few counts of this clonotype. This chain links TRBV12-3 or TRBV12-4 with TRBJ2-1, with 7 bases aligning to TRBD2. The CDR3 is 12 residues long. J lost 9 bases, V lost 5 bases, and 4 bases had no gene match. This chain's CDR3 is CASSPPSGEQFF. DNA for the CDR3: TGTGCCAGCAGTCCCCCTAGCGGTGAGCAGTTCTTC.

The chain recombines TRBV5-1 with TRBJ2-2; tentative D call: TRBD1 (5 bases). The length of the CDR3 is 16 residues. V was trimmed by 7 bases and J by 0 bases, leaving 16 bases between them. The germline V gene has CDR1 SGHRS and CDR2 YFSETQ. CDR3 protein: CASGQGAGPNTGELFF. In DNA, the CDR3 is TGCGCCAGCGGCCAAGGGGCAGGGCCGAACACCGGGGAGCTGTTTTTT. The full variable domain, its missing parts supplied by reference TRBV5-1 and TRBJ2-2, is KAGVTQTPRYLIKTRGQQVTLSCSPISGHRSVSWYQQTPGQGLQFLFEYFSETQRNKGNFPGRFSGRQFSNSRSEMNVSTLELGDSALYLCASGQGAGPNTGELFFGEGSRLTVL.

This clonotype was found a few times. The V call is TRBV10-1, the J call TRBJ2-2; D could derive from TRBD1 or TRBD2 (6 bases each). The germline gives CDR1 WNHNN, CDR2 SYGVQD (reference sequence). V was pared by 11 bases and J by 0 bases, with 16 bases between. This CDR3 has 15 residues. This CDR3 reads CAQRGDQANTGELFF. The CDR3, as DNA: TGCGCCCAGAGGGGGGATCAGGCGAACACCGGGGAGCTGTTTTTT.

V gene TRBV11-1 combines with J gene TRBJ1-1, with unresolved D. Trimming removed 0 bases at V and 6 bases at J, with 5 bases between. Germline V gene lookup returns CDR1 SGHAT and CDR2 FQDESV (reference sequence). The CDR3 consists of 12 residues. The CDR3 nucleotides are TGTGCCAGCAGCTTAGCTAGCGCTGAAGCTTTCTTT. Its protein product is CASSLASAEAFF.

The sample holds many counts of this clonotype. The gene calls are TRBV28 and TRBJ2-7, with 9 bases identical to TRBD2. J lost 3 bases, V lost 5 bases, and 8 bases had no gene match. The CDR3 sequence is 15 residues long. Germline V gives CDR1 MDHEN, CDR2 SYDVKM. CDR3 residues: CASSTRLAVSYEQYF. The CDR3, as DNA: TGTGCCAGCAGTACCCGACTAGCGGTGAGCTACGAGCAGTACTTC.

This clonotype was recorded a few times. V and J are TRBV10-3 and TRBJ2-7; a weak D match, TRBD2 (6 bases). The CDR3 consists of 12 residues. V was pared by 6 bases and J by 6 bases, with 12 bases between. In germline, CDR1 is ENHRY, CDR2 SYGVKD. The CDR3 DNA reads TGTGCCATCAGCCGGGAGCTCCCCGAGCAGTACTTC. Protein product: CAISRELPEQYF.

J is TRBJ2-7 and V is TRBV29-1, with TRBD1 identical over 9 bases. The CDR3 length is 13 residues. The V gene end was trimmed by 0 bases and the J gene end by 6 bases; junction bases not matched to a gene: 3. Germline values: CDR1 SQVTM, CDR2 ANQGSEA. CDR3 protein: CSVEDGTGSEQYF. CDR3 in DNA: TGCAGCGTTGAAGACGGGACAGGGTCCGAGCAGTACTTC.

This clonotype has more than one count but fewer than ten. The chain employs TRBV30 and TRBJ2-7; 7 bases are a match to TRBD1. The germline V gene has CDR1 GTSNPN and CDR2 SVGIG (reference sequence). Losses at the gene ends were 6 bases for V and 2 bases for J; bases not matched to a gene: 4. This CDR3 region has 12 residues. Written as DNA, the CDR3 is TGTGCCTGCGACAGGGAACCCTACGAGCAGTACTTC. It encodes CACDREPYEQYF.